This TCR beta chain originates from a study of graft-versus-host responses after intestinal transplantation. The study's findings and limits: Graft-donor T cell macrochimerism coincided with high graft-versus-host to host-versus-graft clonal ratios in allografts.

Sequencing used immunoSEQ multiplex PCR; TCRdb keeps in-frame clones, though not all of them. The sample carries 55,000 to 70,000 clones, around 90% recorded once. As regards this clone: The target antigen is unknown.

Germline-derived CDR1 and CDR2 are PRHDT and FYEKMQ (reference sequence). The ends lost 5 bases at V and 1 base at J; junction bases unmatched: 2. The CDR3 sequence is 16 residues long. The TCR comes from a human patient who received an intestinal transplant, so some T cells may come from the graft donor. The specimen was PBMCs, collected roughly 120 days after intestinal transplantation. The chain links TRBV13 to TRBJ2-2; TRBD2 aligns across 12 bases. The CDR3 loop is CASSLGLAGNTGELFF. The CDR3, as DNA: TGTGCCAGCAGCCTGGGACTAGCGGGGAACACCGGGGAGCTGTTTTTT.